This entry features one T cell receptor (beta chain) sequence. The antigen remains undetermined. Per germline, CDR1 ENHRY and CDR2 SYGVKD. The CDR3 length is 12 residues. Trimming removed 9 bases from V and 2 bases from J; junction bases left unmatched: 2. TCRdb processed the reads anew with MiXCR; each CDR3 protein has one entry. Among 300,000 to 400,000 distinct CDR3 sequences listed, more than 20% were seen once. The data were taken from a study of T cell repertoires in cytomegalovirus infection. On the study more broadly: Recently identified HLA-C-restricted and well-studied HLA-B-restricted CMV epitopes were used.

Study observations and caveats: The ex vivo response was dominated by HLA-C-restricted CMV-specific TCR beta clonotypes.

The chain combines TRBV10-3 with TRBJ2-7; 9 nucleotides match TRBD1. This TCR was sampled from a human donor in good health (CMV status not recorded). Some clones in this sample may be carry-over from other donors' samples. The source material was cultured PBMCs, sampled from culture after CMV antigen stimulation. In nucleotides, the CDR3 is TGTGCCATAGGACAGGGGACCTACGAGCAGTACGTC. Protein sequence: CAIGQGTYEQYV.